The rows below give T cell receptor beta chains drawn from one sample of a study of T cells in Graves' hyperthyroidism and ophthalmopathy. TCRdb recomputed calls from the multiplex PCR reads with MiXCR, one row per CDR3 protein. The table has 530,000 or so distinct CDR3 sequences, roughly 18% seen once. The sample was blood. The receptors originated from a woman between 18 and 30 years old with Graves' ophthalmopathy. CDR3s leave out the opening cysteine and the closing phenylalanine or tryptophan. The order of the fields is CDR3 protein, V gene, J gene, clone size. Clone size is stated in some rows and not others, as once, few, many or a class when expanded.

ASSLTSGRANEQF	TRBV5-1	TRBJ2-1	many
ASSPRPRDRPTYEQY	TRBV28	TRBJ2-7	many
ASSPKNWDKNIQY	TRBV6-1	TRBJ2-4	.
ASSPVPGELF	TRBV18	TRBJ2-2	many
SARDSGGGSGNTIY	TRBV20-1	TRBJ1-3	.
ASRTSGGAGELF	TRBV7-3	TRBJ2-2	.
ASRDRGKKLF	TRBV27	TRBJ1-4	.
SASDSGSSQPQH	TRBV20-1	TRBJ1-5	many
ASSFKATGTSNYGYT	TRBV5-6	TRBJ1-2	.
ASSQGGTGNGYT	TRBV3-1	TRBJ1-2	few
ASGNPGRYQETQY	TRBV27	TRBJ2-5	.
ASSLGWVGDYGYT	TRBV7-2	TRBJ1-2	.
ASSLGGTDSTDTQY	TRBV11-2	TRBJ2-3	many
AWRAGQGARETQY	TRBV30	TRBJ2-5	.
ASSLGQGERYT	TRBV5-1	TRBJ1-2	few
ASLFAGVGVEQF	TRBV9	TRBJ2-1	many
ASSSRTSGTRSYNEQF	TRBV7-8	TRBJ2-1	many
ASSFGGGGADEQF	TRBV7-8	TRBJ2-1	many
ASSFAPDTDNTEAF	TRBV28	TRBJ1-1	many
ASSSPENHPESEKLF	TRBV12-3/TRBV12-4	TRBJ1-4	few
ASSQDSDRDQPQH	TRBV3-1	TRBJ1-5	many
SARDLRGAPNQPQH	TRBV20-1	TRBJ1-5	many
ASSQGRGLGETQY	TRBV3-1	TRBJ2-5	many
ASSNPRGGDTEAF	TRBV19	TRBJ1-1	.
ASSLFGAGTSYGYT	TRBV28	TRBJ1-2	many
ASSLSGTGGFYEQY	TRBV27	TRBJ2-7	many
AWSVSRDNGYT	TRBV30	TRBJ1-2	few
AWSLAGVTYNSPLH	TRBV30	TRBJ1-6	many
ASSLLGGRWRAWEQF	TRBV5-1	TRBJ2-1	.
ASSLNGNSPLH	TRBV5-8	TRBJ1-6	.
ATSRDLGGPHFNYGYT	TRBV15	TRBJ1-2	.
ASSIASPGAEAF	TRBV19	TRBJ1-1	.
ASSQGVTTYNEQF	TRBV3-1	TRBJ2-1	many
ASSYGRTKGTEAF	TRBV5-6	TRBJ1-1	few
ASSQEGNEKLF	TRBV5-6	TRBJ1-4	.
ASRLSGSSYEQY	TRBV28	TRBJ2-7	many
ASREGGGTEAF	TRBV3-1	TRBJ1-1	.